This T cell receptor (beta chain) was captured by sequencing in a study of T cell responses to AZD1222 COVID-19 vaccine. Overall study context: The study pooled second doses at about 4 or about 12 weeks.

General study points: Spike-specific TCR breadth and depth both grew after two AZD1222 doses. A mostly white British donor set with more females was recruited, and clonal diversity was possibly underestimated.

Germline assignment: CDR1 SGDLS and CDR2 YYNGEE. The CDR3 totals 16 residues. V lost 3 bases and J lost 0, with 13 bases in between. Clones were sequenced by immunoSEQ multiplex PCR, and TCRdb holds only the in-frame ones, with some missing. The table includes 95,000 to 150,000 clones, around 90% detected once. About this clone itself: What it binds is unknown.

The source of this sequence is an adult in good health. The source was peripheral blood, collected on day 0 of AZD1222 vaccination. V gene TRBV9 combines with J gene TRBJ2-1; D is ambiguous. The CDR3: CASSESSRSSYNEQFF. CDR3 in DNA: TGTGCCAGCAGCGAGAGCTCTCGTAGCTCCTACAATGAGCAGTTCTTC.